This T cell receptor (beta chain) was identified in a study of cytomegalovirus exposure and HLA in healthy donors. Study results and limitations: Later analysis suggested most CMV-associated TCR beta chains were HLA-restricted. The study flagged around 150 TCR beta chains as cytomegalovirus-associated. Judged likely to be a sequencing artifact was a cluster of highly shared sequence variants. In an earlier analysis, most TCR beta V segments were productive about 87% or about 30% of the time.

Remarks on this clone: Antigen specificity is unknown.

The PCR used 60 Vbeta and 13 Jbeta primers. The method was immunoSEQ multiplex PCR; TCRdb's version includes in-frame clones alone and lacks a portion of them. This table has about 130,000 clones, just under 75% appearing once. Per germline, CDR1 SGHNT and CDR2 YYREEE (reference sequence). J gave up 5 bases and V 3 bases, and 5 bases lay outside the gene matches. This CDR3 region has 15 residues. Sequenced input: PBMCs. This receptor was obtained from a man aged 55 to 69 in good health and CMV-seropositive. The chain carries TRBV5-4 and TRBJ2-3, with 11 bases that match TRBD1. CDR3 sequence: CASSSPGTGGDTQYF. In DNA, the CDR3 is TGTGCCAGCAGCTCTCCCGGGACAGGGGGAGATACGCAGTATTTT.